These T cell receptor beta chains were read from a single sample in a study of blood T cell repertoires in COVID-19. Sequencing used immunoSEQ multiplex PCR; TCRdb keeps in-frame clones, though not all of them. The sample records around 50,000 clones, roughly four fifths being singletons. What was sequenced was peripheral blood. These receptors came from a man aged 35-49 years with acute or convalescent COVID-19. The CDR3 runs from the conserved cysteine through the conserved F or W. The D gene is left open where the match is weak. Only part of the rows carry a size: once, few, many, or a class if the clone is expanded.

d_gene: TRBD2; abundance: .; j_gene: TRBJ2-1; len: 16; v_gene: TRBV11-3; CDR3nt: TGTGCCAGCAGCTTAGAAGCGGGGGGGATTTACAATGAGCAGTTCTTC; CDR3aa: CASSLEAGGIYNEQFF
d_gene: TRBD2; abundance: .; j_gene: TRBJ2-3; len: 15; v_gene: TRBV28; CDR3nt: TGTGCCAGCAGTCAGCGGGGCCGGGGGACAGATACGCAGTATTTT; CDR3aa: CASSQRGRGTDTQYF
d_gene: TRBD2; abundance: once; j_gene: TRBJ2-7; len: 13; v_gene: TRBV12-5; CDR3nt: TGTGCTAGTTCAGAGCGGGGGGGCTACGAGCAGTACTTC; CDR3aa: CASSERGGYEQYF
d_gene: TRBD1; abundance: .; j_gene: TRBJ2-7; len: 15; v_gene: TRBV4-2; CDR3nt: TGTGCCAGCAGCCAAGATGCGACAGGGGTCTACGAGCAGTACTTC; CDR3aa: CASSQDATGVYEQYF
d_gene: .; abundance: .; j_gene: TRBJ1-4; len: 15; v_gene: TRBV6-5; CDR3nt: TGTGCCAGCAGCTCCCTCCAGGGCCGAAATGAAAAACTGTTTTTT; CDR3aa: CASSSLQGRNEKLFF
d_gene: .; abundance: .; j_gene: TRBJ2-5; len: 14; v_gene: TRBV7-6; CDR3nt: TGTGCCAGCAGCCCAATTCGACAGGAAGAGACCCAGTACTTC; CDR3aa: CASSPIRQEETQYF
d_gene: .; abundance: .; j_gene: TRBJ1-3; len: 14; v_gene: TRBV30; CDR3nt: TGTGCCTGGGCCCCTGGTCTGGGGGGGAACACCATATATTTT; CDR3aa: CAWAPGLGGNTIYF
d_gene: .; abundance: .; j_gene: TRBJ2-2; len: 14; v_gene: TRBV6-4; CDR3nt: TGTGCCAGCAGTGAGTTAACGGGAACCGGGGAGCTGTTTTTT; CDR3aa: CASSELTGTGELFF
d_gene: .; abundance: few; j_gene: TRBJ1-1; len: 12; v_gene: TRBV29-1; CDR3nt: TGCAGCGTGGCGCAACCGGGAATTGAAGCTTTCTTT; CDR3aa: CSVAQPGIEAFF
d_gene: TRBD2; abundance: few; j_gene: TRBJ2-1; len: 16; v_gene: TRBV5-5; CDR3nt: TGTGCCAGCAGCTTCCGCGGGACTAGCGGATTCAATGAGCAGTTCTTC; CDR3aa: CASSFRGTSGFNEQFF
d_gene: .; abundance: .; j_gene: TRBJ2-4; len: 13; v_gene: TRBV3-1/TRBV3-2; CDR3nt: TGTGCCAGCAGCCTACGAAGCACGAACATTCAGTACTTC; CDR3aa: CASSLRSTNIQYF
d_gene: .; abundance: few; j_gene: TRBJ1-3; len: 16; v_gene: TRBV4-1; CDR3nt: TGCGCCAGCAGCCCCGTCGTCCTACCACCTGGAAACACCATATATTTT; CDR3aa: CASSPVVLPPGNTIYF
d_gene: .; abundance: .; j_gene: TRBJ1-2; len: 11; v_gene: TRBV7-2; CDR3nt: TGTGCCAGCAGCCAAAACTATGGCTACACCTTC; CDR3aa: CASSQNYGYTF
d_gene: .; abundance: few; j_gene: TRBJ1-2; len: 15; v_gene: TRBV14; CDR3nt: TGTGCCAGCAGCCATTGGGCAGCTGATAACTATGGCTACACCTTC; CDR3aa: CASSHWAADNYGYTF
d_gene: .; abundance: .; j_gene: TRBJ2-1; len: 15; v_gene: TRBV11-3; CDR3nt: TGTGCCAGCAGCTTAGTAGGCCGATCGGGGAATGAGCAGTTCTTC; CDR3aa: CASSLVGRSGNEQFF
d_gene: .; abundance: .; j_gene: TRBJ1-2; len: 15; v_gene: TRBV18; CDR3nt: TGTGCCAGCTCACCAACCCGGGACACCAACTATGGCTACACCTTC; CDR3aa: CASSPTRDTNYGYTF
d_gene: .; abundance: .; j_gene: TRBJ2-6; len: 19; v_gene: TRBV24-1; CDR3nt: TGTGCCACCAGTGTCCCTTTTGGAAAGGGGGAATTTGGGGCCAACGTCCTGACTTTC; CDR3aa: CATSVPFGKGEFGANVLTF
d_gene: .; abundance: .; j_gene: TRBJ2-5; len: 15; v_gene: TRBV28; CDR3nt: TGTGCCAGCAGACTAAGGAGGGGAAGCATAGAGACCCAGTACTTC; CDR3aa: CASRLRRGSIETQYF
d_gene: TRBD1; abundance: .; j_gene: TRBJ2-7; len: 15; v_gene: TRBV7-2; CDR3nt: TGTGCCAGCAGCCTCCGACAGGGAGACGCCTACGAGCAGTACTTC; CDR3aa: CASSLRQGDAYEQYF
d_gene: TRBD1; abundance: .; j_gene: TRBJ2-7; len: 15; v_gene: TRBV10-2; CDR3nt: TGCGCCAGCAGTGGGGGACAGGTCGGCTCCTACGAGCAGTACTTC; CDR3aa: CASSGGQVGSYEQYF
d_gene: .; abundance: .; j_gene: TRBJ1-2; len: 13; v_gene: TRBV6-1; CDR3nt: TGTGCCAGCAGTGAAGCTCCTTACATTGGCTACACCTTC; CDR3aa: CASSEAPYIGYTF
d_gene: .; abundance: few; j_gene: TRBJ2-3; len: 15; v_gene: TRBV7-7; CDR3nt: TGTGCCAGCAGCTCAGGATCGACGGGGGCAGATACGCAGTATTTT; CDR3aa: CASSSGSTGADTQYF
d_gene: TRBD2; abundance: .; j_gene: TRBJ2-1; len: 15; v_gene: TRBV5-4; CDR3nt: TGTGCCAGCAGCTCTAGCGGGGTTTCCCCCAATGAGCAGTTCTTC; CDR3aa: CASSSSGVSPNEQFF
d_gene: .; abundance: .; j_gene: TRBJ1-2; len: 13; v_gene: TRBV24-1; CDR3nt: TGTGCCACCAGTGATCAAAATAACTATGGCTACACCTTC; CDR3aa: CATSDQNNYGYTF
d_gene: .; abundance: .; j_gene: TRBJ2-5; len: 15; v_gene: TRBV3-1/TRBV3-2; CDR3nt: TGTGCCAGCAGCCCACAGACACCAATCCAAGAGACCCAGTACTTC; CDR3aa: CASSPQTPIQETQYF
d_gene: .; abundance: .; j_gene: TRBJ1-2; len: 12; v_gene: TRBV28; CDR3nt: TGTGCCAGCAGTTTGTCTCCTTATGGCTACACCTTC; CDR3aa: CASSLSPYGYTF
d_gene: TRBD1; abundance: .; j_gene: TRBJ1-2; len: 17; v_gene: TRBV3-1/TRBV3-2; CDR3nt: TGTGCCAGCAGCCAACGCCCTGGACTACAGGGGACCTATGGCTACACCTTC; CDR3aa: CASSQRPGLQGTYGYTF
d_gene: .; abundance: .; j_gene: TRBJ2-3; len: 15; v_gene: TRBV9; CDR3nt: TGTGCCAGCAGGGCGGCGGGGCTGCCCACAGATACGCAGTATTTT; CDR3aa: CASRAAGLPTDTQYF
d_gene: .; abundance: once; j_gene: TRBJ1-2; len: 14; v_gene: TRBV5-4; CDR3nt: TGTGCCAGCAGCTTGGGACAGCTTAACTATGGCTACACCTTC; CDR3aa: CASSLGQLNYGYTF
d_gene: .; abundance: few; j_gene: TRBJ1-1; len: 12; v_gene: TRBV7-3; CDR3nt: TGTGCCAGCATCGGGGGGAATAATGAAGCTTTCTTT; CDR3aa: CASIGGNNEAFF
d_gene: TRBD1; abundance: once; j_gene: TRBJ2-3; len: 18; v_gene: TRBV29-1; CDR3nt: TGCAGCGTTGTGTTACTTCCTCGGCAGGGGGTTTTAACAGATACGCAGTATTTT; CDR3aa: CSVVLLPRQGVLTDTQYF
d_gene: TRBD1; abundance: .; j_gene: TRBJ1-1; len: 13; v_gene: TRBV27; CDR3nt: TGTGCCAGCAGTTTCCGGACAGGGGGGCAAGCTTTCTTT; CDR3aa: CASSFRTGGQAFF
d_gene: .; abundance: .; j_gene: TRBJ2-3; len: 15; v_gene: TRBV5-1; CDR3nt: TGCGCCAGCAGCTTGGATGGGCTGAACACAGATACGCAGTATTTT; CDR3aa: CASSLDGLNTDTQYF
d_gene: .; abundance: .; j_gene: TRBJ1-2; len: 14; v_gene: TRBV27; CDR3nt: TGTGCCAGCAGTTCCCGTAATCCTAACTATGGCTACACCTTC; CDR3aa: CASSSRNPNYGYTF
d_gene: .; abundance: .; j_gene: TRBJ1-1; len: 17; v_gene: TRBV23-1; CDR3nt: TGCGCCAGCAGTCGTCGGGGGGCGAGGTCGAGGAACACTGAAGCTTTCTTT; CDR3aa: CASSRRGARSRNTEAFF
d_gene: TRBD2; abundance: .; j_gene: TRBJ2-5; len: 13; v_gene: TRBV7-2; CDR3nt: TGTGCCAGCAGCCAAGTCCTGGGGGGGGCCCAGTACTTC; CDR3aa: CASSQVLGGAQYF
d_gene: TRBD1; abundance: .; j_gene: TRBJ2-3; len: 14; v_gene: TRBV7-2; CDR3nt: TGTGCCAGCAGCTTCGGACAGGGGGCCGATACGCAGTATTTT; CDR3aa: CASSFGQGADTQYF
d_gene: .; abundance: .; j_gene: TRBJ1-3; len: 16; v_gene: TRBV19; CDR3nt: TGTGCCAGTAGTATAGATGATACCCAGGGGAGAAACACCATATATTTT; CDR3aa: CASSIDDTQGRNTIYF
d_gene: .; abundance: .; j_gene: TRBJ1-1; len: 18; v_gene: TRBV9; CDR3nt: TGTGCCAGCAGCGTGACCGCCACGGGACACCTAATGAACACTGAAGCTTTCTTT; CDR3aa: CASSVTATGHLMNTEAFF
d_gene: TRBD1; abundance: .; j_gene: TRBJ1-2; len: 14; v_gene: TRBV3-1/TRBV3-2; CDR3nt: TGTGCCAGCAGCCAGCGGACAGGGAACTATGGCTACACCTTC; CDR3aa: CASSQRTGNYGYTF
d_gene: .; abundance: .; j_gene: TRBJ1-2; len: 14; v_gene: TRBV6-5; CDR3nt: TGTGCCAGCAGCTCCGCGGGGGGTAACTATGGCTACACCTTC; CDR3aa: CASSSAGGNYGYTF
d_gene: TRBD2; abundance: .; j_gene: TRBJ2-1; len: 15; v_gene: TRBV3-1/TRBV3-2; CDR3nt: TGTGCCAGCAGCCCGACTAGCGGGGGGCTCAATGAGCAGTTCTTC; CDR3aa: CASSPTSGGLNEQFF
d_gene: TRBD1; abundance: .; j_gene: TRBJ1-1; len: 14; v_gene: TRBV5-8; CDR3nt: TGTGCCAGCAGCTTGAGAGGACAGGGTACTGAAGCTTTCTTT; CDR3aa: CASSLRGQGTEAFF
d_gene: TRBD1; abundance: .; j_gene: TRBJ2-5; len: 16; v_gene: TRBV5-4; CDR3nt: TGTGCCAGCAGCTTGTACAGGGGCGGAGGCCAAGAGACCCAGTACTTC; CDR3aa: CASSLYRGGGQETQYF
d_gene: .; abundance: .; j_gene: TRBJ1-6; len: 14; v_gene: TRBV7-9; CDR3nt: TGTGCCAGCAGCTTCGGAGGTTATAATTCACCCCTCCACTTT; CDR3aa: CASSFGGYNSPLHF
d_gene: TRBD1; abundance: .; j_gene: TRBJ1-2; len: 13; v_gene: TRBV29-1; CDR3nt: TGCAGCGTCTCACCCGGGACAGGGATCGGCTACACCTTC; CDR3aa: CSVSPGTGIGYTF
d_gene: TRBD1; abundance: .; j_gene: TRBJ2-2; len: 16; v_gene: TRBV24-1; CDR3nt: TGTGCCACCAGTGATTTGAAGGGGGCGCACACCGGGGAGCTGTTTTTT; CDR3aa: CATSDLKGAHTGELFF
d_gene: .; abundance: .; j_gene: TRBJ1-2; len: 17; v_gene: TRBV11-2; CDR3nt: TGTGCCAGCAGCTTAGCCAACGGGGGGGCCGGGGGCTATGGCTACACCTTC; CDR3aa: CASSLANGGAGGYGYTF
d_gene: .; abundance: .; j_gene: TRBJ2-3; len: 18; v_gene: TRBV5-1; CDR3nt: TGCGCCAGCAGCCTTACACCATCGGGACACCCCCAGACAGATACGCAGTATTTT; CDR3aa: CASSLTPSGHPQTDTQYF
d_gene: .; abundance: .; j_gene: TRBJ2-5; len: 14; v_gene: TRBV9; CDR3nt: TGTGCCAGCAGCGTGAGGGCCCGAGTTGGGTCCCAGTACTTC; CDR3aa: CASSVRARVGSQYF
d_gene: .; abundance: .; j_gene: TRBJ1-1; len: 13; v_gene: TRBV7-2; CDR3nt: TGTGCCAACAATGAACGGGGGAACACTGAAGCTTTCTTT; CDR3aa: CANNERGNTEAFF
d_gene: TRBD2; abundance: .; j_gene: TRBJ2-7; len: 12; v_gene: TRBV5-4; CDR3nt: TGTGCCAGCCCCGGGGGGGAAAATAAGCAGTACTTC; CDR3aa: CASPGGENKQYF
d_gene: .; abundance: .; j_gene: TRBJ2-5; len: 14; v_gene: TRBV3-1/TRBV3-2; CDR3nt: TGTGCCAGCAGCCAAGAGGGACTGGTAAAGACCCAGTACTTC; CDR3aa: CASSQEGLVKTQYF